These T cell receptor beta chains were read from a single sample in a study of shared clonotypes between healthy human individuals. The repertoire was sequenced with immunoSEQ multiplex PCR; TCRdb's copy has only in-frame clones and lacks some. This sample has almost 700,000 clones, with approximately 90% found just once. The material sequenced was naive CD8+ T cells sorted from blood. The source is a man aged 25-45 years in good health. Both conserved end residues are part of each CDR3. A D gene is named only where the DNA matches it firmly. Size is omitted from some rows. Given values are once, few, many or a class for expanded clones.

V	J	size	D	CDR3	DNA
TRBV27	TRBJ2-7	NA	TRBD2	CASRTSGSIHEQYF	TGTGCCAGCAGGACTAGCGGGAGTATCCACGAGCAGTACTTC
TRBV5-5	TRBJ2-3	NA	TRBD1	CASSLSPTGGYTDTQYF	TGTGCCAGCAGCTTGTCCCCGACAGGGGGTTACACAGATACGCAGTATTTT
TRBV9	TRBJ2-2	NA	TRBD2	CASSTKREGDTGELFF	TGTGCCAGCAGCACCAAGCGGGAGGGAGACACCGGGGAGCTGTTTTTT
TRBV27	TRBJ1-5	NA	NA	CASRTDSTNQPQHF	TGTGCCAGCAGGACGGACAGTACCAATCAGCCCCAGCATTTT
TRBV4-3	TRBJ2-7	NA	NA	CASSQPLPNEQYF	TGCGCCAGCAGCCAACCCCTACCGAACGAGCAGTACTTC
TRBV5-5	TRBJ2-3	NA	NA	CASRTFSSTDTQYF	TGTGCCAGCAGGACCTTTTCTAGCACAGATACGCAGTATTTT
TRBV6-5	TRBJ2-2	NA	NA	CASSWKEGGELFF	TGTGCCAGCAGTTGGAAGGAGGGCGGGGAGCTGTTTTTT
TRBV10-2	TRBJ2-3	NA	NA	CASNTGHIRTDTQYF	TGCGCCAGCAACACCGGACATATTCGCACAGATACGCAGTATTTT
TRBV7-7	TRBJ2-1	NA	NA	CASSPDSSSYNEQFF	TGTGCCAGCAGCCCCGACTCGAGCTCCTACAATGAGCAGTTCTTC
TRBV7-2	TRBJ1-2	NA	NA	CASSSLDSFYGYTF	TGTGCCAGCAGCTCCTTGGACAGTTTTTATGGCTACACCTTC
TRBV7-9	TRBJ2-5	NA	NA	CASTILGEEETQYF	TGTGCCAGCACAATCTTGGGGGAGGAGGAGACCCAGTACTTC
TRBV6-1	TRBJ1-1	NA	NA	CASSERLVGTEAFF	TGTGCCAGCAGTGAGCGCCTAGTTGGTACTGAAGCTTTCTTT
TRBV28	TRBJ2-5	once	TRBD2	CASSLAGDETQYF	TGTGCCAGCAGTCTAGCGGGAGATGAGACCCAGTACTTC
TRBV27	TRBJ2-3	NA	NA	CASGLSTDTQYF	TGTGCCAGCGGACTGAGCACAGATACGCAGTATTTT
TRBV15	TRBJ2-1	NA	NA	CATSRGSDEQFF	TGTGCCACCAGCAGAGGCTCGGATGAGCAGTTCTTC
TRBV27	TRBJ2-3	once	TRBD1	CASSLSPYPSSTGGGFTDTQYF	TGTGCCAGCAGTTTATCCCCCTACCCCTCTTCGACAGGGGGAGGATTCACAGATACGCAGTATTTT
TRBV13	TRBJ2-1	NA	NA	CASGTGSGNEQFF	TGTGCCAGCGGGACCGGATCGGGCAATGAGCAGTTCTTC
TRBV11-2	TRBJ2-7	NA	NA	CASSQRTRDEQYF	TGTGCCAGCAGCCAGAGGACACGTGACGAGCAGTACTTC
TRBV5-4	TRBJ2-1	NA	NA	CASSFGYNEQFF	TGTGCCAGCTCCTTTGGATACAATGAGCAGTTCTTC
TRBV5-4	TRBJ2-7	NA	NA	CASSPRSSSYEQYF	TGTGCCAGCAGCCCGCGGTCTAGCTCCTACGAGCAGTACTTC
TRBV27	TRBJ1-1	NA	TRBD1	CASSFRDRAKDTEAFF	TGTGCCAGCAGTTTCAGGGACAGGGCCAAGGACACTGAAGCTTTCTTT
TRBV1	TRBJ1-1	NA	NA	CTSSHPGGAGIEAFF	TGCACCAGCAGCCACCCGGGGGGGGCCGGAATTGAAGCTTTCTTT
TRBV5-5	TRBJ1-3	NA	TRBD1	CASSSGTGPGNTIYF	TGTGCCAGCAGCTCCGGGACAGGCCCTGGAAACACCATATATTTT
TRBV27	TRBJ1-5	NA	NA	CASSLLGGGQPQHF	TGTGCCAGCAGTTTATTAGGGGGAGGGCAGCCCCAGCATTTT
TRBV4-1	TRBJ2-1	NA	NA	CASSHTTGSSNNEQFF	TGCGCCAGCAGCCACACGACAGGTTCTTCTAACAATGAGCAGTTCTTC
TRBV7-9	TRBJ2-1	NA	TRBD2	CASWGLAGPNEQFF	TGTGCCAGCTGGGGACTAGCGGGACCCAATGAGCAGTTCTTC
TRBV27	TRBJ2-1	NA	NA	CASSLSPAGALVEQFF	TGTGCCAGCAGTTTAAGTCCCGCAGGGGCGCTGGTTGAGCAGTTCTTC
TRBV11-2	TRBJ2-1	once	TRBD2	CASSLRPSGTSSYNEQFF	TGTGCCAGCAGCTTACGGCCTAGCGGAACGAGCTCCTACAATGAGCAGTTCTTC